This TCR beta chain was captured in a study of Tregs in tolerant kidney transplant recipients. Whole-study findings and limits: In tolerant patients, donor-specific Tregs outgrew total Tregs, suggesting antigen-driven expansion.

For this clone: Its specificity is unknown.

The nonmyeloablative bone marrow transplants came from related graft donors, with transient mixed chimerism. Germline V gives CDR1 SGHVS, CDR2 FNYEAQ. V shed 4 bases and J 4 bases; nucleotides not matched to a gene: 9. The CDR3 covers 16 residues. TCRdb keeps only in-frame clones here, not all; method: immunoSEQ multiplex PCR. The sample has around 50,000 clones, 91% seen once; the top ten hold about 15%. This rearrangement joins TRBV7-6 to TRBJ2-1; 8 bases are a match to TRBD2. The input for sequencing was CD8+ T cells from blood (PBMCs), taken 24 months after the transplant. The receptor's source is a human patient who received a combined kidney and bone marrow transplant. Some of these T cells may belong to the graft donor. CDR3 DNA: TGTGCCAGCAGCTCGACCACTAGCGGTTTGTACAATGAGCAGTTCTTC. It codes for CASSSTTSGLYNEQFF. Combining the CDR3 with reference TRBV7-6 and TRBJ2-1 gives the whole variable domain GAGVSQSPRYKVTKRGQDVALRCDPISGHVSLYWYRQALGQGPEFLTYFNYEAQQDKSGLPNDRFSAERPEGSISTLTIQRTEQRDSAMYRCASSSTTSGLYNEQFFGPGTRLTVL.